This T cell receptor (beta chain) was observed in a study of T cells in localized non-small cell lung cancer. Study-level findings and limits: There was an association of higher blood T cell density with longer overall survival.

Repertoires were generated with immunoSEQ multiplex PCR, while TCRdb's copy carries only in-frame clones and drops some. Of fewer than 9,000 clones listed, around half were seen once; the top ten hold about 3.8%. This clone was found a few times. What it binds is unknown. This sequence originates from a man between 40 and 69 years old with stage I lung adenocarcinoma. Sequencing was performed on lymph node tissue, taken before any cancer treatment.

The CDR3 coding sequence is TGTGCCAGCAGCGATATCTATGAGACCCAGTACTTC. Its translation is CASSDIYETQYF. The chain has TRBV6-8 and TRBJ2-5; D remains ambiguous. V was shortened by 6 bases and J by 5 bases, with 10 bases between the two germline ends. CDR3 length: 12 amino acids. Germline lookup yields CDR1 MNHGY and CDR2 SAAAGT.